The next 17 T cell receptor beta chains were all read from a single sample in a study of response to subunit inactivated influenza vaccine listed by TCRdb under 2018. Libraries were constructed by RT-PCR. TCRdb records Illumina HiSeq 2500 as the sequencer. The public reads were reprocessed in TCRdb via fastp at Q25 and MiXCR, keeping in-frame beta chains. Entries that share a CDR3 protein sequence are merged under the most common genes and DNA. The sample table lists roughly 500,000 distinct CDR3 sequences, about 17% of them with a count of one. The ten largest make up less than 4% of the sample. Material: CD4+ T cells sorted from PBMCs, obtained less than 30 months after vaccination. Receptors were obtained from a man between 50 and 75 years old who received an inactivated influenza vaccine. Donor details come from another sample of the same person, matched by shared clones.

This clonotype has ten or more counts. The V and J genes are TRBV11-2 and TRBJ2-7; TRBD2 agrees at 7 bases. The CDR3 sequence is 16 residues long. Germline CDR1 SGHAT, CDR2 FQNNGV. V shed 1 base, J shed 0 bases, and the junction held 6 bases outside the gene matches. The CDR3 nucleotides read TGTGCCAGCAGCTTAGGGTCCGGGACTATCTCCTACGAGCAGTACTTC. This encodes CASSLGSGTISYEQYF.

The sample holds many counts of this clonotype. V and J are TRBV29-1 and TRBJ2-1; weak D call: TRBD1 (5 bases). With 0 bases removed from V and 7 bases from J, the gap between germline ends came to 7 bases. CDR3 size: 12 residues. CDR1 and CDR2 (germline): SQVTM, ANQGSEA. The CDR3 DNA sequence: TGCAGCGTTGAAGAGACAGCAAATGAGCAGTTCTTC. Translating gives CSVEETANEQFF.

This clonotype was seen more than once but under ten times. The chain employs TRBV6-2 or TRBV6-3 and TRBJ2-7; 8 nucleotides match TRBD1. The CDR3 totals 14 residues. Trimming cost V 6 bases and J 2 bases; bases outside gene matches: 6. Germline V gene data show CDR1 as MNHEY and CDR2 as SVGEGT. The CDR3 region is CASRHSDRAYEQYF. CDR3 sequence (DNA): TGTGCCAGCAGACACTCGGACAGGGCCTACGAGCAGTACTTC.

This clonotype has more than one count but fewer than ten. The V call is TRBV7-9, the J call TRBJ1-2, with 9 bases identical to TRBD1. V lost 4 bases and J lost 8; bases outside the gene matches: 2. CDR1 is SEHNR and CDR2 is FQNEAQ in the germline V gene (reference sequence). This CDR3 spans 12 amino acids. The CDR3, as DNA: TGTGCCAGCAGCTACGGACAGGGGGGCTACACCTTC. Its protein product is CASSYGQGGYTF.

This clonotype was detected a few times. The chain couples TRBV24-1 to TRBJ2-2, with no clear D. Trimming left V 0 bases short and J 6 bases short, with 7 bases between. Germline assignment: CDR1 KGHDR and CDR2 SFDVKD. This CDR3 is built from 14 residues. CDR3 nucleotides: TGTGCCACCAGTGATTTGACTAAGTCCGGGGAGCTGTTTTTT. Its protein is CATSDLTKSGELFF.

This clonotype was observed a few times. The genes are TRBV4-1 and TRBJ2-7; TRBD1 aligns across 9 bases. CDR1 and CDR2 from the germline V gene are MGHRA and YSYEKL. This CDR3 comprises 15 residues. The V and J ends lost 0 bases and 4 bases, in that order; junction bases with no gene match: 4. CDR3 residues: CASSQDGQGRYEQYF. DNA for the CDR3: TGCGCCAGCAGCCAAGATGGACAGGGGAGGTACGAGCAGTACTTC.

This clonotype was seen many times. The V call is TRBV4-1, the J call TRBJ2-1; tentative D call: TRBD1 (5 bases). CDR3 size: 14 residues. Between the trimmed V and J ends, which lost 1 base and 6 bases, there was a span of 10 bases. Germline CDR1 is MGHRA and CDR2 is YSYEKL. The CDR3 spells CASSQGLRVNEQFF. The CDR3 nucleotides read TGCGCCAGCAGCCAAGGTCTCAGGGTCAATGAGCAGTTCTTC.

The chain links TRBV4-2 to TRBJ1-5, with a weak D call TRBD1 (5 bases). Germline V lookup: CDR1 LGHNA, CDR2 YNFKEQ. The CDR3 sequence is 17 residues long. Trimming stripped 0 bases from V and 9 bases from J, with 21 bases between. The CDR3 DNA sequence: TGTGCCAGCAGCCAAGATGATCCGGCGGGGGGTTTTGGGCCCCAGCATTTT. Translation: CASSQDDPAGGFGPQHF.

This clonotype was counted a few times. The chain combines TRBV20-1 with TRBJ1-5; D uncertain. Germline CDR1 DFQATT, CDR2 SNEGSKA (reference sequence). This CDR3 comprises 13 residues. The V and J ends lost 0 bases and 3 bases respectively, with 6 bases between them. The CDR3 loop reads CSARDRPNQPQHF. The CDR3 nucleotides are TGCAGTGCTAGAGACAGGCCCAATCAGCCCCAGCATTTT.

This clonotype was detected a few times. The gene calls are TRBV6-6 and TRBJ2-2; a possible D gene is TRBD2 (5 bases). V gave up 5 bases and J gave up 6 bases, with 10 bases separating them. This CDR3 has 13 residues. The germline V gene encodes CDR1 MNHNY and CDR2 SVGAGI (reference sequence). CDR3 nucleotide sequence: TGTGCCAGCAGTGGCGGGTTCTCCGGGGAGCTGTTTTTT. It yields the protein CASSGGFSGELFF.

This clonotype has more than one count but fewer than ten. The chain combines TRBV7-2 with TRBJ2-3; tentatively, D is TRBD1 (6 bases). The CDR3 has 15 residues. Germline CDR1 SGHTA, CDR2 FQGNSA. Deletions cut 2 bases from V and 7 bases from J, with 16 bases between. This chain's CDR3 is CASSLNRALIHTQYF. For the CDR3, the DNA is TGTGCCAGCAGCTTAAACAGGGCCCTTATCCATACGCAGTATTTT.

Ten or more counts support this clonotype. The chain recombines TRBV6-1 with TRBJ1-5, with D maybe TRBD1 (6 bases). V was clipped by 6 bases and J by 7 bases, with 13 bases between them. The CDR3 loop spans 13 amino acids. Germline assignment: CDR1 MNHNS and CDR2 SASEGT. Written as DNA, the CDR3 is TGTGCCAGCAGAAATACAGGGAACCAGCCCCAGCATTTT. It translates to CASRNTGNQPQHF.

This clonotype was seen ten or more times. J is TRBJ1-1 and V is TRBV24-1; D is ambiguous. CDR1 and CDR2 (germline): KGHDR, SFDVKD. Trimming stripped 2 bases from V and 0 bases from J, with 9 bases between. This CDR3 is 15 amino acids long. The CDR3 sequence is CATSDSQAMNTEAFF. As DNA, the CDR3 is TGTGCCACCAGTGATTCACAAGCCATGAACACTGAAGCTTTCTTT.

V gene TRBV12-3 or TRBV12-4 combines with J gene TRBJ2-7; D tentatively fits TRBD1 or TRBD2 (5 bases each). CDR3 size: 15 residues. V was shortened by 4 bases and J by 6 bases, with 19 bases between the two germline ends. CDR3 loop: CASSSITQTRGEQYF. CDR3 bases: TGTGCCAGCAGTTCAATAACTCAAACTAGGGGCGAGCAGTACTTC.

This clonotype was seen only a few times. The chain recombines TRBV20-1 with TRBJ2-4, with D possibly matching TRBD1 (7 bases). In germline, CDR1 is DFQATT, CDR2 SNEGSKA (reference sequence). There are 17 residues in the CDR3. V gave up 5 bases and J gave up 0 bases, with 20 bases separating them. The CDR3 coding sequence is TGCAGTGCTCCGGGGGTCCCAGGGGGTTCAGCCAAAAACATTCAGTACTTC. This encodes CSAPGVPGGSAKNIQYF.

This clonotype was seen a few times. DNA of the CDR3: TGTGCCATCAGCAATATGGGACAGGGGAATACAGGCTACACCTTC. It codes for CAISNMGQGNTGYTF. The rearrangement uses TRBV10-3 and TRBJ1-2, with 10 nucleotides matching TRBD1. The ends lost 6 bases at V and 8 bases at J; junction bases unmatched: 12. CDR1 is ENHRY and CDR2 is SYGVKD in the germline V gene. The CDR3 sequence is 15 residues long.

In this sample, this clonotype turned up a few times. The chain is built from TRBV15 and TRBJ2-1; TRBD2 matches at 13 bases. V lost 3 bases to trimming and J lost 12 bases; unmatched junction nucleotides: 11. CDR3 length equals 16 residues. Germline CDR1 and CDR2: LNHNV and YYDKDF (reference sequence). The DNA for the CDR3 is TGTGCCACCAGCAGGGATTATACTAGCGGGAGGGCCGGGCAGTTCTTC. It translates to CATSRDYTSGRAGQFF.